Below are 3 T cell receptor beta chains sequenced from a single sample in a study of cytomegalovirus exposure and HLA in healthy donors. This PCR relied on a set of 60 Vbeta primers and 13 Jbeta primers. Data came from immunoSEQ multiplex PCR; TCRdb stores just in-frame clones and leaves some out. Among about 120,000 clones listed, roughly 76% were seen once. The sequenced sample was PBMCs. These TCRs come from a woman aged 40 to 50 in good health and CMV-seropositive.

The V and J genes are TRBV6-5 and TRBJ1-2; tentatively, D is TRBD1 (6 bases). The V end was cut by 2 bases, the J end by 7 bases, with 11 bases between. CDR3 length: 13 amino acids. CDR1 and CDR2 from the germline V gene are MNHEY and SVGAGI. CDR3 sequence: CASSYGDKPGYTF. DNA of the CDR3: TGTGCCAGCAGTTACGGGGACAAGCCTGGCTACACCTTC.

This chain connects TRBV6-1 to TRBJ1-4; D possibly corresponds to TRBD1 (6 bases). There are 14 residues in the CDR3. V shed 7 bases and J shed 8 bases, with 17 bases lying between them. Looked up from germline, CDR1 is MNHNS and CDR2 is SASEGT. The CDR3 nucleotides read TGTGCCAGCACTCAATCCGGGACAAAGGAAAAACTGTTTTTT. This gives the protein CASTQSGTKEKLFF.

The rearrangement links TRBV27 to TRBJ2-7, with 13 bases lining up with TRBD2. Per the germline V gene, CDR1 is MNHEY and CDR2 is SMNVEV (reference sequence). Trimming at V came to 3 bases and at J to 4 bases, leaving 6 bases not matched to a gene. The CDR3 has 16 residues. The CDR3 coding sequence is TGTGCCAGCAGTTTGTTAGGGACTAGCGGGAATTACGAGCAGTACTTC. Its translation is CASSLLGTSGNYEQYF.